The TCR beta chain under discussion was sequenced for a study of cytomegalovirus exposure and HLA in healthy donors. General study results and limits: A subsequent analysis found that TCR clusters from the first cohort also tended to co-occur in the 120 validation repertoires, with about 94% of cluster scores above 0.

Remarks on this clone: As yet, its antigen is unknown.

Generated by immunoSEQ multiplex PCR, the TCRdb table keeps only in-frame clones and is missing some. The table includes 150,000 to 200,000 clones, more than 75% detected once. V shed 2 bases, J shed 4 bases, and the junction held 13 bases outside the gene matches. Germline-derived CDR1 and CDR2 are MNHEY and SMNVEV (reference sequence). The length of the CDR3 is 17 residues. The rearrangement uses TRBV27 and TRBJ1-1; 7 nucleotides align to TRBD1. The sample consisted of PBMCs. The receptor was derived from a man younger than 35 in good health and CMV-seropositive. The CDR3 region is CASSLAGTVWVGTEAFF. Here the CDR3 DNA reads TGTGCCAGCAGTTTAGCCGGGACAGTTTGGGTCGGCACTGAAGCTTTCTTT.